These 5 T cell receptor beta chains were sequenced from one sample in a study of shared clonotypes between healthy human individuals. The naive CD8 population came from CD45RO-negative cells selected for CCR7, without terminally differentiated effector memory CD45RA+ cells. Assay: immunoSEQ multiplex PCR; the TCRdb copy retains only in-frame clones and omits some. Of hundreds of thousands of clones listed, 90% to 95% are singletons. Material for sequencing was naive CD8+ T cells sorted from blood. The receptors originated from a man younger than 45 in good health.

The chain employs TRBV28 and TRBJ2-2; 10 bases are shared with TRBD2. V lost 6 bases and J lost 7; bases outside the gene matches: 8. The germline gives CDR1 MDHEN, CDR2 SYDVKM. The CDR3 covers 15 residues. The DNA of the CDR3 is TGTGCCAGCAGCTCAAGCGGGAGGGCCTTCGGGGAGCTGTTTTTT. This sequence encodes CASSSSGRAFGELFF.

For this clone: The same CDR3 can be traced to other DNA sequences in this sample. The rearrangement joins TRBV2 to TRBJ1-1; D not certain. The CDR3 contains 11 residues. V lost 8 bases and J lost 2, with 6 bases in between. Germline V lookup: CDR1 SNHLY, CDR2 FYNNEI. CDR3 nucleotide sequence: TGTGCCAGCGGTGGAAACACTGAAGCTTTCTTT. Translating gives CASGGNTEAFF.

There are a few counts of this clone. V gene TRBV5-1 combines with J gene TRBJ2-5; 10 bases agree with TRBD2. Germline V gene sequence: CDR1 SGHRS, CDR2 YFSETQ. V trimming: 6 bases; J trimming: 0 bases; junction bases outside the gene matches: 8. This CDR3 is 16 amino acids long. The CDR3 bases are TGCGCCAGCACTCCCGTAGCGGGAGGCAACCAAGAGACCCAGTACTTC. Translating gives CASTPVAGGNQETQYF.

In nucleotides, the CDR3 is TGTGCCAGCAGCCGGGGACAAGCCTACGAGCAGTACTTC. As protein: CASSRGQAYEQYF. This chain connects TRBV5-8 to TRBJ2-7; the D gene is possibly TRBD1 (6 bases). This CDR3 is built from 13 residues. Germline V gene lookup returns CDR1 SGHTS and CDR2 YDEGEE. V shed 4 bases and J shed 2 bases, with 10 bases lying between them. Complete variable domain (other parts from reference TRBV5-8 and TRBJ2-7): EAGVTQSPTHLIKTRGQQATLRCSPISGHTSVYWYQQALGLGLQFLLWYDEGEERNRGNFPPRFSGRQFPNYSSELNVNALELEDSALYLCASSRGQAYEQYFGPGTRLTVT.

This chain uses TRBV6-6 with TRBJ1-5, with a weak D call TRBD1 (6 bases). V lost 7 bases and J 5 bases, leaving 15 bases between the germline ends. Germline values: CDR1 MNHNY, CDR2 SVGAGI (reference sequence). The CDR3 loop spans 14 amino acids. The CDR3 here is CASTDRGADQPQHF. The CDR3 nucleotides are TGTGCCAGCACCGATAGGGGGGCAGATCAGCCCCAGCATTTT.